A selection of T cell receptor beta chains follows, all from one sample in a study of T-cell memory formation after mild COVID-19. TCRdb re-called the 5' RACE reads with MiXCR, one entry per CDR3 protein. The table shows fewer than 650,000 distinct CDR3 sequences, with approximately 15% occurring only once. The sample comprised PBMCs or a T cell subset sorted from them (not recorded which). Every receptor here comes from an adult woman who had mild COVID-19 (a few samples of this study predate the infection). Cell type and time point are not known. Both conserved end residues are part of each CDR3. The order of the fields is J gene, clone size, V gene, D gene, CDR3 DNA, CDR3 protein. D genes are given only for firm matches. Clone size is shown for a subset of rows, as once, few, many or a class of expanded clone.

TRBJ1-4,NA,TRBV7-2,TRBD1,TGTGCCAGCAGCTTCGACAGGGGGATGTTGGCTAATGAAAAACTGTTTTTT,CASSFDRGMLANEKLFF
TRBJ1-1,NA,TRBV9,NA,TGTGCCAGCAGCGTAGGAGCGGGAGAGTACACTGAAGCTTTCTTT,CASSVGAGEYTEAFF
TRBJ2-7,few,TRBV5-1,NA,TGCGCCAGCAGCCCCCGTGACAGGCTTAGCGAGCAGTACTTC,CASSPRDRLSEQYF
TRBJ1-1,few,TRBV7-7,TRBD1,TGTGCTCTCCATTCAGGGGGAGGGAGTGAAGCTTTCTTT,CALHSGGGSEAFF
TRBJ2-7,NA,TRBV12-3/TRBV12-4,NA,TGTGCCAGCACTCAGAGCACGCGAGCCTACGAGCAGTACTTC,CASTQSTRAYEQYF
TRBJ2-3,few,TRBV29-1,NA,TGCAGCGTTGAAGACCCAGCGACTTTCTTAGATACGCAGTATTTT,CSVEDPATFLDTQYF
TRBJ1-1,few,TRBV6-5,NA,TGTGCCAGCAGATTCGGAGCTGAAGCTTTCTTT,CASRFGAEAFF
TRBJ1-2,NA,TRBV29-1,NA,TGCAGCGTTGAAAAAGGTTCTCGTCGGGATGGCTACACCTTC,CSVEKGSRRDGYTF
TRBJ2-7,NA,TRBV5-1,TRBD1,TGCGCCAGCAGCTCGACAGGGGGCAGCGACGAGCAGTACTTC,CASSSTGGSDEQYF
TRBJ2-1,NA,TRBV20-1,NA,TGCAGTGCTAGAGATGTTGCGGTAGAGCAGTTCTTC,CSARDVAVEQFF
TRBJ1-1,few,TRBV4-3,NA,TGCGCCAGCAGCCTAGGAAGGGGGATGAACACTGAAGCTTTCTTT,CASSLGRGMNTEAFF
TRBJ2-5,many,TRBV7-3,NA,TGTGCCAGCAGCAGGACCCGGGGAGAGACCCAGTACTTC,CASSRTRGETQYF
TRBJ1-2,few,TRBV6-2/TRBV6-3,NA,TGTGCCAGCAGTAATTACTATGGCTACACCTTC,CASSNYYGYTF
TRBJ2-1,few,TRBV27,TRBD2,TGTGCCAGCAGTTCCGAAACTAGCGGGAGGCACAATGAGCAGTTCTTC,CASSSETSGRHNEQFF
TRBJ2-3,few,TRBV7-2,NA,TGTGCCAGCAGCTTAGGACCAGCGGGTCTAAGCACAGATACGCAGTATTTT,CASSLGPAGLSTDTQYF
TRBJ2-3,few,TRBV20-1,TRBD2,TGCAGTGCTATGACGGGACTAGAGACAGATACGCAGTATTTT,CSAMTGLETDTQYF
TRBJ1-1,NA,TRBV7-2,NA,TGTGCCAGCAGAGCAATGGGTTATACTGAAGCTTTCTTT,CASRAMGYTEAFF
TRBJ2-3,many,TRBV4-1,NA,TGCGCCAGCAGCAGTGACAGGAGCACAGATACGCAGTATTTT,CASSSDRSTDTQYF
TRBJ2-5,NA,TRBV6-5,NA,TGTGCCAGCAGTTACGCAGGGGAGACCCAGTACTTC,CASSYAGETQYF
TRBJ1-1,NA,TRBV29-1,NA,TGCAGCGTTCGGATGTACGGTGAAGCTTTCTTT,CSVRMYGEAFF
TRBJ2-7,many,TRBV12-3/TRBV12-4,NA,TGTGCCAGCGGTTCCCTGACTGGACTGGGCGAGCAGTACTTC,CASGSLTGLGEQYF
TRBJ1-5,NA,TRBV28,TRBD1,TGTGCCAGCATGGGGACAGGGGCTTTAAGCAATCAGCCCCAGCATTTT,CASMGTGALSNQPQHF
TRBJ1-1,many,TRBV7-9,TRBD1,TGTGCCAGCAGCCCTAAGGGCGCAGGGGGCACTGAAGCTTTCTTT,CASSPKGAGGTEAFF
TRBJ2-3,few,TRBV5-1,NA,TGCGCCAGCAGCTCCAAACCCAGCCTAGGCGACTATTCCACAGATACGCAGTATTTT,CASSSKPSLGDYSTDTQYF
TRBJ2-1,few,TRBV5-1,NA,TGCGCCAGCAGCTTATACGGCCGACCGGACAATGAGCAGTTCTTC,CASSLYGRPDNEQFF
TRBJ1-1,NA,TRBV29-1,TRBD1,TGCAGCGTTGAAGATCCGACAGGGGCGGGATTAAACACTGAAGCTTTCTTT,CSVEDPTGAGLNTEAFF
TRBJ2-1,NA,TRBV5-6,NA,TGTGCCAGCAGCCCTATAAAGACGGTCGGGACCCGTGCTAGCTCCTACAATGAGCAGTTCTTC,CASSPIKTVGTRASSYNEQFF
TRBJ2-1,NA,TRBV20-1,NA,TGCAGTGCTAGTGGGGTAGCCCTAGGGGCCCATGAGCAGTTCTTC,CSASGVALGAHEQFF
TRBJ2-1,many,TRBV20-1,NA,TGCAGTGCTAGAGATCTTAGAGCGGCCACTGGGTTTGAGCAGTTCTTC,CSARDLRAATGFEQFF
TRBJ1-5,many,TRBV27,NA,TGTGCCAGCAGTTTGCGAGGGCTCAATCAGCCCCAGCATTTT,CASSLRGLNQPQHF
TRBJ1-2,NA,TRBV6-5,TRBD1,TGTGCCAGCAGTTTCCAGGGGGCGCGTGGCTACACCTTC,CASSFQGARGYTF
TRBJ2-5,NA,TRBV7-3,NA,TGTGCCAGCAGCACGGGACGAGCCCAAGAGACCCAGTACTTC,CASSTGRAQETQYF
TRBJ2-5,few,TRBV7-3,TRBD2,TGTGCCAGCAGCTACACTAGCGGGAGCCCAGAGACCCAGTACTTC,CASSYTSGSPETQYF
TRBJ2-7,few,TRBV20-1,NA,TGCAGTGCCCAGCTAACCGGGGCTCGAGCGTACTTC,CSAQLTGARAYF
TRBJ2-1,NA,TRBV20-1,TRBD2,TGCAGTGCTAGAGAGTTAGCGGGAGGATACGATGAGCAGTTCTTC,CSARELAGGYDEQFF
TRBJ2-7,many,TRBV12-3/TRBV12-4,TRBD2,TGTGCCAGCAGTTTAGGGGGGAGGGCCTACGAGCAGTACTTC,CASSLGGRAYEQYF
TRBJ2-7,few,TRBV27,TRBD1,TGTGCCAGCATGGCAGGGGGCGAATACGAGCAGTACTTC,CASMAGGEYEQYF
TRBJ1-1,NA,TRBV28,NA,NA,CASSLTFGVGNTEAFF
TRBJ2-2,NA,TRBV5-6,TRBD1,TGTGCCAGCAGCTCCATCGGACAGGGTCGGTATACCGGGGAGCTGTTTTTT,CASSSIGQGRYTGELFF
TRBJ2-7,few,TRBV19,NA,TGTGCCACCGAAGACCAGGGCGCCTACGAGCAGTACTTC,CATEDQGAYEQYF
TRBJ1-5,once,TRBV6-6,NA,TGTGCCAGCACCAAAGACGGCTACGGGTTAAATCAGCCCCAGCATTTT,CASTKDGYGLNQPQHF
TRBJ2-5,NA,TRBV5-1,NA,TGCGCCAGCAGCTTGGAAGACTCTACCCTGATGGGAGAGACCCAGTACTTC,CASSLEDSTLMGETQYF
TRBJ1-5,NA,TRBV5-1,TRBD1,TGCGCCAGCAGCTTGGAGGCCCAGGGGGCCGATCAGCCCCAGCATTTT,CASSLEAQGADQPQHF
TRBJ2-5,NA,TRBV5-4,TRBD2,TGTGCCAGCAGCCCGACTAGCGGGCGAACCCTGGGAGAGACCCAGTACTTC,CASSPTSGRTLGETQYF
TRBJ2-3,NA,TRBV11-1,NA,TGTGCCAGCAGCTTTCAGGGCGGGAGCACAGATACGCAGTATTTT,CASSFQGGSTDTQYF